Listed below are T cell receptor beta chains from one sample, sequenced in a study of spatial heterogeneity in lung cancer. TCRdb re-called the 5' RACE reads with MiXCR, one entry per CDR3 protein. The sample shows over 50,000 distinct CDR3 sequences, 6.3% of them seen only once. Sequences were derived from PBMCs, sampled at surgery. These receptors all come from a female donor with early-stage non-small cell lung cancer. CDR3s include the opening cysteine and the closing phenylalanine or tryptophan. Each record gives: D gene, J gene, clone size, V gene, CDR3 protein, CDR3 DNA. The D gene is left open where the match is weak. Rows give clone size only sometimes, using once, few, many, or a class for an expanded clone.

. TRBJ1-6 . TRBV7-2 CASSLAIQAFNSPLHF TGTGCCAGCAGCTTAGCGATACAGGCTTTTAATTCACCCCTCCACTTT
TRBD1 TRBJ2-1 many TRBV7-2 CASSSQGATYNEQFF TGTGCCAGCAGCTCACAGGGGGCCACCTACAATGAGCAGTTCTTC
TRBD1 TRBJ2-1 . TRBV7-7 CASSRKAGGSEQFF TGTGCCAGCAGCCGTAAGGCAGGGGGCTCTGAGCAGTTCTTC
. TRBJ1-3 few TRBV10-3 CAILDSTSGNSIYF TGTGCCATCCTAGACAGCACCTCTGGAAACTCCATATATTTT
. TRBJ1-5 many TRBV20-1 CSARGPGAYQPQHF TGCAGTGCTAGAGGCCCGGGGGCCTATCAGCCCCAGCATTTT
TRBD2 TRBJ2-2 many TRBV2 CASSAQGLKNTGELFF TGTGCCAGCAGTGCTCAGGGACTAAAGAACACCGGGGAGCTGTTTTTT
. TRBJ1-1 many TRBV12-3/TRBV12-4 CASSSVPGERAEAFF TGTGCCAGCAGTTCGGTGCCAGGGGAAAGGGCTGAAGCTTTCTTT
TRBD1 TRBJ2-7 few TRBV28 CASSVTGGRSYEQYF TGTGCCAGCAGTGTAACAGGGGGCCGCTCCTACGAGCAGTACTTC
. TRBJ1-3 few TRBV5-1 CASSLEVTGNTIYF TGCGCCAGCAGCTTGGAAGTTACTGGAAACACCATATATTTT
TRBD2 TRBJ2-1 many TRBV4-2 CASSQDGLAGNYNEQFF TGTGCCAGCAGCCAAGATGGACTAGCGGGAAACTACAATGAGCAGTTCTTC
TRBD2 TRBJ2-1 few TRBV2 CASRGTSGVSSYNEQFF TGTGCCAGCAGGGGGACTAGCGGAGTTAGCTCCTACAATGAGCAGTTCTTC
TRBD1 TRBJ1-1 . TRBV27 CASRSSTGATEAFF TGTGCCAGCAGATCCTCAACAGGGGCCACTGAAGCTTTCTTT
TRBD1 TRBJ1-1 many TRBV20-1 CSASVPGQGGGTEAFF TGCAGTGCGAGCGTCCCGGGACAGGGCGGGGGGACTGAAGCTTTCTTT
TRBD1 TRBJ1-1 few TRBV6-6 CAIRRGQEDTEAFF TGTGCCATTCGTAGGGGACAGGAGGACACTGAAGCTTTCTTT
TRBD2 TRBJ2-3 few TRBV19 CASSGGTSGAPSTDTQNF TGTGCCAGTAGTGGCGGGACTAGCGGGGCTCCTAGCACAGATACGCAGAATTTT
. TRBJ2-3 many TRBV28 CAARPTSSTDTQYF TGTGCCGCCAGACCAACTTCTAGCACAGATACGCAGTATTTT
. TRBJ2-5 many TRBV6-5 CASSYWGEGETQYF TGTGCCAGCAGTTACTGGGGGGAAGGAGAGACCCAGTACTTC
. TRBJ2-6 many TRBV7-9 CASSQGTSLRANVLTF TGTGCCAGCAGCCAGGGGACATCTCTCAGGGCCAACGTCCTGACTTTC